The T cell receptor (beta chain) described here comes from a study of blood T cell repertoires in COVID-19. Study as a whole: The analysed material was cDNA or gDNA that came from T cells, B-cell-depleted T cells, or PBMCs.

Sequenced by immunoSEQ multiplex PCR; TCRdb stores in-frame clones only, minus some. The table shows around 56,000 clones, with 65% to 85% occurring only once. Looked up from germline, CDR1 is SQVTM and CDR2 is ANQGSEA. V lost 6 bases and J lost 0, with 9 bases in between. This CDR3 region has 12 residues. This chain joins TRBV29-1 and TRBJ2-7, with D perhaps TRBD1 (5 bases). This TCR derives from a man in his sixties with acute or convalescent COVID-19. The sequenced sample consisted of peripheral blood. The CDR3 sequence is CSVTASSYEQYF. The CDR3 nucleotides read TGCAGCGTGACAGCGAGCTCCTACGAGCAGTACTTC.